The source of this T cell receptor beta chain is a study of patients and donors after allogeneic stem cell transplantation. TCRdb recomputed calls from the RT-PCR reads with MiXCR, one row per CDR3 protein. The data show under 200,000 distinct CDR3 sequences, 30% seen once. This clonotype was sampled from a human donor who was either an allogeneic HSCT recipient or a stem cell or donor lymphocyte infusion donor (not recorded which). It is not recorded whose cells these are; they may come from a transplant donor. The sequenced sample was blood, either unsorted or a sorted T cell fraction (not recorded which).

The CDR3 loop is CASSTRTGEDEKLFF. The CDR3 DNA follows: TGTGCCAGCAGCACACGGACAGGGGAAGATGAAAAACTGTTTTTT. The chain employs TRBV5-4 and TRBJ1-4; TRBD1 aligns across 9 bases. The germline gives CDR1 SGHNT, CDR2 YYREEE (reference sequence). The CDR3 loop spans 15 amino acids. V was pared by 4 bases and J by 6 bases, with 7 bases of the junction left unmatched.